This is a list of T cell receptor beta chains from one sample in a study of response to subunit inactivated influenza vaccine. TCRdb called the RT-PCR reads again in MiXCR, with one record for every CDR3 protein. This repertoire shows roughly 780,000 distinct CDR3 sequences, around 20% found once; its top ten account for approximately 11%. The specimen was PBMCs from blood, collected 5 to 6 days after vaccination. These receptors originate from a man in his fifties or sixties who received an inactivated influenza vaccine. Both conserved end residues are part of each CDR3. D genes are given only for firm matches. Size is stated for part of the rows, as once, few or many counts, or as a class when the clone is expanded.

j_call clone_size v_call d_call cdr3_aa cdr3_nt
TRBJ2-7 few TRBV4-3 . CASSQVRGYEQYF TGCGCCAGCAGCCAAGTTAGAGGCTACGAGCAGTACTTC
TRBJ2-3 . TRBV6-2/TRBV6-3 . CASRRSATDTQYF TGTGCCAGCCGACGGTCCGCCACTGATACGCAGTATTTT
TRBJ2-7 . TRBV4-3 . CASSQDYRSYEQYF TGCGCCAGCAGCCAAGATTACAGATCCTACGAGCAGTACTTC
TRBJ2-5 few TRBV12-3/TRBV12-4 . CASSRDTLGETQYF TGTGCCAGCAGCCGGGACACGCTGGGAGAGACCCAGTACTTC
TRBJ1-1 many TRBV5-1 . CASSFSQGGAEAFF TGCGCCAGCAGCTTCAGCCAGGGAGGTGCTGAAGCTTTCTTT
TRBJ2-1 . TRBV7-9 TRBD1 CASSLSEGAGEQFF TGTGCCAGCAGTCTTTCCGAGGGGGCTGGTGAGCAGTTCTTC
TRBJ2-2 . TRBV7-6 TRBD1 CASRRGQGGTGELFF TGTGCCAGCAGGCGGGGACAGGGGGGTACCGGGGAGCTGTTTTTT
TRBJ2-1 few TRBV12-3/TRBV12-4 TRBD2 CASSFSGRAFNEQFF TGTGCCAGCAGTTTTAGCGGGAGGGCCTTTAATGAGCAGTTCTTC
TRBJ2-5 . TRBV5-6 . CASSFASISQETQYF TGTGCCAGCAGCTTTGCCAGTATATCCCAAGAGACCCAGTACTTC
TRBJ2-1 few TRBV9 TRBD2 CASSVASGTPNEQFF TGTGCCAGCAGCGTGGCTAGCGGGACACCTAATGAGCAGTTCTTC
TRBJ2-7 . TRBV7-2 . CASSMGGGRYEQYF TGTGCCAGCAGCATGGGAGGGGGGCGGTACGAGCAGTACTTC
TRBJ2-7 . TRBV7-9 TRBD1 CASSARDRGTYEQYF TGTGCCAGCAGCGCCCGGGACAGGGGGACCTACGAGCAGTACTTC
TRBJ2-1 many TRBV7-2 . CASSLLLRGEQFF TGTGCCAGCAGCTTATTACTACGGGGTGAGCAGTTCTTC
TRBJ2-3 few TRBV4-1 . CASSQEQHGRTSSTDTQYF TGCGCCAGCAGCCAAGAACAGCATGGCAGGACCTCTAGCACAGATACGCAGTATTTT
TRBJ2-7 . TRBV6-2/TRBV6-3 . CASSYSQGNSYEQYF TGTGCCAGCAGTTACAGCCAGGGGAATTCCTACGAGCAGTACTTC
TRBJ2-1 many TRBV29-1 TRBD2 CSVETPSGGYEQFF TGCAGCGTTGAAACCCCTAGCGGGGGCTATGAGCAGTTCTTC
TRBJ2-3 . TRBV4-2 . CASSQGGGVRTDTQYF TGTGCCAGCAGCCAAGGTGGAGGGGTTCGCACAGATACGCAGTATTTT
TRBJ2-3 . TRBV9 . CASSVVGADTQYF TGTGCCAGCAGCGTAGTAGGCGCAGATACGCAGTATTTT
TRBJ2-5 . TRBV6-5 TRBD1 CASSSPGQGLETQYF TGTGCCAGCAGTTCGCCGGGACAGGGGCTGGAGACCCAGTACTTC
TRBJ2-3 . TRBV20-1 . CSAVTGEEVTDTQYF TGCAGTGCAGTAACGGGAGAGGAAGTGACAGATACGCAGTATTTT
TRBJ2-2 . TRBV20-1 . CSATQGHNTGELFF TGCAGTGCTACCCAGGGACACAACACCGGGGAGCTGTTTTTT
TRBJ1-5 few TRBV5-5 . CASSLGPRSDQPQHF TGTGCCAGCAGCTTGGGACCGAGAAGCGATCAGCCCCAGCATTTT
TRBJ2-1 . TRBV5-1 . CASSLIDRNNEQFF TGCGCCAGCAGCTTGATAGACCGGAACAATGAGCAGTTCTTC
TRBJ2-7 . TRBV6-6 . CASSYGPDQPYF TGTGCCAGCAGTTACGGACCAGACCAGCCGTACTTC
TRBJ2-1 few TRBV7-2 . CASSPRPGGGANEQFF TGTGCCAGCAGCCCCCGCCCCGGCGGTGGTGCTAATGAGCAGTTCTTC
TRBJ2-1 few TRBV5-1 . CASSLAGTLNEQFF TGCGCCAGCAGCTTAGCTGGGACCCTGAATGAGCAGTTCTTC
TRBJ2-5 many TRBV24-1 . CATSDFRETQYF TGTGCCACCAGTGATTTTAGGGAGACCCAGTACTTC
TRBJ2-2 many TRBV10-3 TRBD1 CAISGTGIGTGELFF TGTGCCATCAGTGGGACAGGGATTGGCACCGGGGAGCTGTTTTTT
TRBJ1-6 few TRBV5-1 TRBD1 CASSEGAGNSPLHF TGCGCCAGCAGCGAGGGGGCTGGTAATTCACCCCTCCACTTT
TRBJ2-1 . TRBV6-1 TRBD1 CASSQFSRTGNEQFF TGTGCCAGCAGTCAATTCTCCCGGACAGGGAATGAGCAGTTCTTC
TRBJ2-7 . TRBV5-1 . CASSFLRARAYEQYF TGCGCCAGCAGCTTTCTCCGGGCCAGGGCCTACGAGCAGTACTTC
TRBJ2-2 . TRBV2 TRBD2 CASGLAARGELFF TGTGCCAGCGGACTAGCGGCCAGAGGGGAGCTGTTTTTT
TRBJ1-6 few TRBV10-3 TRBD1 CAISDRGEGNSPLHF TGTGCCATCAGCGACAGGGGAGAGGGGAATTCACCCCTCCACTTT
TRBJ2-4 . TRBV7-2 . CASSPPGWQGGNIQYF TGTGCCAGCAGCCCGCCGGGGTGGCAGGGTGGAAACATTCAGTACTTC
TRBJ2-7 . TRBV5-5 . CASSFPSSATEQYF TGTGCCAGCAGCTTTCCGAGTTCGGCGACAGAGCAGTACTTC
TRBJ2-5 . TRBV9 TRBD1 CASSVDDREMETQYF TGTGCCAGCAGCGTAGATGACAGGGAGATGGAGACCCAGTACTTC
TRBJ2-1 . TRBV4-2 TRBD2 CASSQVSAGPYEQFF TGTGCCAGCAGCCAAGTCTCAGCGGGGCCCTATGAGCAGTTCTTC
TRBJ2-3 once TRBV4-1 TRBD2 CASSQGLLAGAGTQYF TGCGCCAGCAGCCAGGGCTTACTAGCGGGGGCGGGTACGCAGTATTTT
TRBJ1-2 . TRBV7-2 TRBD1 CASSLATGGTYGYTF TGTGCCAGCAGCTTAGCGACAGGGGGGACCTATGGCTACACCTTC
TRBJ2-1 . TRBV29-1 TRBD1 CSVDGVPGQGVNEQFF TGCAGCGTCGACGGGGTACCGGGACAGGGTGTGAATGAGCAGTTCTTC
TRBJ2-7 few TRBV7-2 TRBD2 CASNPAGGVYEQYF TGTGCCAGCAACCCAGCGGGAGGTGTCTACGAGCAGTACTTC
TRBJ2-1 . TRBV10-3 TRBD2 CAISELRGLAIWQFF TGTGCCATCAGTGAACTAAGGGGACTAGCGATTTGGCAGTTCTTC
TRBJ2-3 few TRBV10-3 . CAISESLKDTQYF TGTGCCATCAGTGAGTCCCTGAAGGATACGCAGTATTTT
TRBJ1-5 few TRBV12-3/TRBV12-4 TRBD1 CASSRTGESNQPQHF TGTGCCAGCAGTAGGACAGGGGAAAGCAATCAGCCCCAGCATTTT
TRBJ2-2 many TRBV4-2 . CASSQDHPNGELFF TGTGCCAGCAGCCAAGATCATCCGAACGGGGAGCTGTTTTTT
TRBJ2-1 . TRBV2 . CASGQPPEQFF TGTGCCAGCGGACAACCACCTGAGCAGTTCTTC
TRBJ1-2 few TRBV14 . CASSPLGGGSSYTF TGTGCCAGCAGCCCCCTTGGCGGGGGATCAAGCTACACCTTC
TRBJ2-1 . TRBV9 . CASSGGMSSYNEQFF TGTGCCAGCAGCGGGGGGATGAGCTCCTACAATGAGCAGTTCTTC
TRBJ2-5 few TRBV24-1 TRBD2 CATSVSGGPETQYF TGTGCCACCAGTGTCTCGGGGGGGCCAGAGACCCAGTACTTC
TRBJ2-7 few TRBV29-1 TRBD1 CSVVRQGSYEQYF TGCAGCGTTGTACGACAGGGGAGCTACGAGCAGTACTTC
TRBJ2-2 many TRBV20-1 TRBD1 CSARAGTANTGELFF TGCAGTGCTAGGGCCGGGACAGCGAACACCGGGGAGCTGTTTTTT
TRBJ2-7 . TRBV20-1 . CSATTGTSTYEQYF TGCAGTGCAACAACCGGGACGTCTACCTACGAGCAGTACTTC
TRBJ2-5 . TRBV2 TRBD1 CASSAGTVIYQETQYF TGTGCCAGCAGTGCCGGGACAGTTATTTACCAAGAGACCCAGTACTTC
TRBJ2-4 many TRBV11-2 TRBD2 CASSLERRGVEGNIQYF TGTGCCAGCAGCTTAGAGCGGCGGGGGGTAGAAGGAAACATTCAGTACTTC
TRBJ2-4 few TRBV5-1 TRBD1 CASSLGDSSGIQYF TGCGCCAGCAGCTTGGGGGACAGTTCCGGCATTCAGTACTTC
TRBJ2-7 . TRBV20-1 TRBD2 CSVRTVSGRVYEQYF TGCAGTGTTCGGACGGTTAGCGGGAGGGTCTACGAGCAGTACTTC